This entry is about one TCR beta chain. The sample originates from a study of blood T cell repertoires in COVID-19. Study details: Donors in the United States, Italy and Spain gave samples during acute or convalescent COVID-19. T cells, B-cell-depleted T cells, or PBMCs supplied cDNA or gDNA.

J lost 0 bases, V lost 6 bases, and 6 bases had no gene match. The germline CDR1 and CDR2 sequences are KGHSH and LQKENI. The CDR3 consists of 15 residues. Original processing methods: Reference gene primer amplification gave estimated nucleated cell counts. Produced via immunoSEQ multiplex PCR; TCRdb's table is partial and in-frame only. The V and J calls and the clone size are those of that table, but D and trimming were determined from the DNA. The sample has about 140,000 clones; around 80% are singletons. Sequencing used peripheral blood. This clonotype originated in a man in his sixties with acute or convalescent COVID-19. The V call is TRBV18, the J call TRBJ2-3, with 7 bases identical to TRBD1. The DNA for the CDR3 is TGTGCCAGCTCCTCACGACAGGGCAGCACAGATACGCAGTATTTT. Protein product: CASSSRQGSTDTQYF.